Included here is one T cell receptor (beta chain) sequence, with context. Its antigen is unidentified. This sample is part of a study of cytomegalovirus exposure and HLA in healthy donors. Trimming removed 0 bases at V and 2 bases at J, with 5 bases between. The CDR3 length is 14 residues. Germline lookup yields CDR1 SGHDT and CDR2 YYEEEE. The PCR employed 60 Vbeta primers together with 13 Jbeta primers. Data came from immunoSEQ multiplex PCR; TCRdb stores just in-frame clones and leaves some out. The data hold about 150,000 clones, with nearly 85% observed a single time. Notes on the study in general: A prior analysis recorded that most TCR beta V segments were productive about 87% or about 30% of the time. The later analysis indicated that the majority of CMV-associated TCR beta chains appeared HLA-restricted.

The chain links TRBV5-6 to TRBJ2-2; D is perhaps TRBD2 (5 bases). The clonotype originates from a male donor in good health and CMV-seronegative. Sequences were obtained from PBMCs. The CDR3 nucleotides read TGTGCCAGCAGCTTGGCGGGAAACACCGGGGAGCTGTTTTTT. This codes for CASSLAGNTGELFF. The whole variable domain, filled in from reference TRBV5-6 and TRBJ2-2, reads DAGVTQSPTHLIKTRGQQVTLRCSPKSGHDTVSWYQQALGQGPQFIFQYYEEEERQRGNFPDRFSGHQFPNYSSELNVNALLLGDSALYLCASSLAGNTGELFFGEGSRLTVL.